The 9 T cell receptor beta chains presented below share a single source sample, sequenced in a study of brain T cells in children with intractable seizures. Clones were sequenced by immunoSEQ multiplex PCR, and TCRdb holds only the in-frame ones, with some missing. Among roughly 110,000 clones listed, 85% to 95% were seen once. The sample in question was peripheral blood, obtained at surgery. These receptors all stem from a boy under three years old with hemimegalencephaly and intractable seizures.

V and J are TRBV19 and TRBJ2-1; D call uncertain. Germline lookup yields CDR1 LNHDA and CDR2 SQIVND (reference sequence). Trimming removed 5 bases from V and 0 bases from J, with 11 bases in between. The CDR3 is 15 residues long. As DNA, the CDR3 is TGTGCCAGTAGTGGCGGAGTCCCCTCCTACAATGAGCAGTTCTTC. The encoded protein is CASSGGVPSYNEQFF. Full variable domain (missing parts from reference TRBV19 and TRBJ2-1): DGGITQSPKYLFRKEGQNVTLSCEQNLNHDAMYWYRQDPGQGLRLIYYSQIVNDFQKGDIAEGYSVSREKKESFPLTVTSAQKNPTAFYLCASSGGVPSYNEQFFGPGTRLTVL.

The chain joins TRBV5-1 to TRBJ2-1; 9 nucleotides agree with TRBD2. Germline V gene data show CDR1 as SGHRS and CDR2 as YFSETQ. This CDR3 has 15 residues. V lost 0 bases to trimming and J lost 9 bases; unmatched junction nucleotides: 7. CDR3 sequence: CASSLVSGSTTEQFF. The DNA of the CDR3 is TGCGCCAGCAGCTTGGTTAGCGGGAGTACTACTGAGCAGTTCTTC.

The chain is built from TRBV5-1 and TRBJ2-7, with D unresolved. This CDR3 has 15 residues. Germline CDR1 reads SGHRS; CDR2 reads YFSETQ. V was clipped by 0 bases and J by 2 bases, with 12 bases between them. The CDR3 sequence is CASSLERPLPYEQYF. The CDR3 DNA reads TGCGCCAGCAGCTTGGAGCGCCCGTTGCCCTACGAGCAGTACTTC.

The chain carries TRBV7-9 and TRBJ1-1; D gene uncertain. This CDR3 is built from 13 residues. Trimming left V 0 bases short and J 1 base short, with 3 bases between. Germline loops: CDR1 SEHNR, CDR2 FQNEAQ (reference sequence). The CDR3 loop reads CASSLAPNTEAFF. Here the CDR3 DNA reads TGTGCCAGCAGCTTAGCCCCGAACACTGAAGCTTTCTTT.

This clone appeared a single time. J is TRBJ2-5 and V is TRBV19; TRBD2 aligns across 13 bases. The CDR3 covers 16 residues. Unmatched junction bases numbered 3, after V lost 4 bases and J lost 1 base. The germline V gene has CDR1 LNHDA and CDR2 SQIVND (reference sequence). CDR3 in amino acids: CASSRGLAGPQETQYF. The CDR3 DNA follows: TGTGCCAGTAGTAGGGGACTAGCGGGACCCCAAGAGACCCAGTACTTC.

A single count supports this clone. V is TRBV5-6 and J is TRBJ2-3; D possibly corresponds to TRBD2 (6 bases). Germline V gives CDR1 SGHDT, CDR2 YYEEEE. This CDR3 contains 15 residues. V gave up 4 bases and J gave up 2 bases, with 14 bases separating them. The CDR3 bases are TGTGCCAGCAGCCGACGTGCGGGGAACACAGATACGCAGTATTTT. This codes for CASSRRAGNTDTQYF.

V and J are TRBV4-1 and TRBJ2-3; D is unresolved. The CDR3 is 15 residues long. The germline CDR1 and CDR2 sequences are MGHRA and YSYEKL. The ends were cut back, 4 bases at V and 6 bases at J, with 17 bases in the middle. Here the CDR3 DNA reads TGCGCCAGCAGCCTTAACTTCGTGTCCGGGGATACGCAGTATTTT. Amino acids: CASSLNFVSGDTQYF.

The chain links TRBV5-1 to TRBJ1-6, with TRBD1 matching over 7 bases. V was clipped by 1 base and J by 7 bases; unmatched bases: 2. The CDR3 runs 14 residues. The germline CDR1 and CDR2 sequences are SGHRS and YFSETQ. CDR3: CASSLRTGNSPLHF. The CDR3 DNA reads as TGCGCCAGCAGCTTGCGGACAGGAAATTCACCCCTCCACTTT.

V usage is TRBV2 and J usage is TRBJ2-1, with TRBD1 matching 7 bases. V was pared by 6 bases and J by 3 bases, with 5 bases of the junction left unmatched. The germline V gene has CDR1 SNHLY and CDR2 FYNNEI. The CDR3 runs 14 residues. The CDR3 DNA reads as TGTGCCAGCAGGGAGACAGGGTTCTACAATGAGCAGTTCTTC. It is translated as CASRETGFYNEQFF.